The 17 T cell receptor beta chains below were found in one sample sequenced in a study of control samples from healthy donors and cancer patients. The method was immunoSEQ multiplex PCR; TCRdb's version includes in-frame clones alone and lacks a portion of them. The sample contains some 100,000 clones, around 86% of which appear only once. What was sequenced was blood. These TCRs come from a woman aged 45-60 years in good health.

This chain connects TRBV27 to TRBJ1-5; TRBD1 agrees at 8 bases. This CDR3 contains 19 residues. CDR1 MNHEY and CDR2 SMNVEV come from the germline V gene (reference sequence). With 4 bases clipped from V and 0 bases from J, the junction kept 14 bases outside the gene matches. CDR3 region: CASSSRTGKRQDSNQPQHF. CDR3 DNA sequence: TGTGCCAGCAGTTCCCGGACAGGGAAACGACAGGATAGCAATCAGCCCCAGCATTTT.

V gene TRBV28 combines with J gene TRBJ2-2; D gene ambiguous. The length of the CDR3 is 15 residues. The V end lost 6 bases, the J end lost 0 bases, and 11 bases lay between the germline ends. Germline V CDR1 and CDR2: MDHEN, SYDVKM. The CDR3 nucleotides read TGTGCCAGCAGCCCCCCATCCCCGAACACCGGGGAGCTGTTTTTT. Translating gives CASSPPSPNTGELFF.

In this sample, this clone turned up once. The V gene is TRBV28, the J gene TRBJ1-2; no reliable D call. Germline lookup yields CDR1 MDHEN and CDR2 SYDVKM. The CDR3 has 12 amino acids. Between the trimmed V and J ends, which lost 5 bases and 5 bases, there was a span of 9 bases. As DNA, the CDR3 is TGTGCCAGCAGTATAACTGCTTATGGCTACACCTTC. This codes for CASSITAYGYTF.

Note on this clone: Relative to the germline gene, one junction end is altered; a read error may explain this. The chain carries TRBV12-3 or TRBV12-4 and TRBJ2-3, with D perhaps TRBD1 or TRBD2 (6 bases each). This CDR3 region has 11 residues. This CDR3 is CASRGRGGPRF. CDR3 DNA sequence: TGTGCCAGCAGGGGTCGTGGGGGGCCCCGTTTT.

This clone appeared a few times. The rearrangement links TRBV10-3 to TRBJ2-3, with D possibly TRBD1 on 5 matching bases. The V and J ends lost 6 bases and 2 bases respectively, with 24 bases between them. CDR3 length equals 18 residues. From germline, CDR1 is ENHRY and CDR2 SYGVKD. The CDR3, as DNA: TGTGCCATCAGATCCCCAGGGCAGATCCTGATCTCCACAGATACGCAGTATTTT. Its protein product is CAIRSPGQILISTDTQYF.

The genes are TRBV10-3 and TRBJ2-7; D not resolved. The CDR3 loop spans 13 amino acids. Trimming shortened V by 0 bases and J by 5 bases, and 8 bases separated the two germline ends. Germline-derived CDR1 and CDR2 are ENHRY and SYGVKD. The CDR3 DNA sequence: TGTGCCATCAGTGAGTCGGTCGTACACGAGCAGTACTTC. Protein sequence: CAISESVVHEQYF.

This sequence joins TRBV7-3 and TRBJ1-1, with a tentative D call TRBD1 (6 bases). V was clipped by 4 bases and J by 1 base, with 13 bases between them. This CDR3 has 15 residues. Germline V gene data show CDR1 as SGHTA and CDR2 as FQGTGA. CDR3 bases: TGTGCCAGCAGCTCCACAGGGTTAGCGAACACTGAAGCTTTCTTT. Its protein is CASSSTGLANTEAFF.

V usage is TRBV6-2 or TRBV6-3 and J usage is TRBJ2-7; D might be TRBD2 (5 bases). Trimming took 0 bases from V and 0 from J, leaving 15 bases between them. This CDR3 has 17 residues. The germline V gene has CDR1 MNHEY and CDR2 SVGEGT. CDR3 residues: CASSYSKVDFSSYEQYF. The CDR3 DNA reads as TGTGCCAGCAGTTACTCGAAAGTGGACTTTAGCTCCTACGAGCAGTACTTC.

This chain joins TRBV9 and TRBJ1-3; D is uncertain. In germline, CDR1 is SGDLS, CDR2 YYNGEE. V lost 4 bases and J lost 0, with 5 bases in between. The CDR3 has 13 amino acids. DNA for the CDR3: TGTGCCAGCAGCACAGACTCTGGAAACACCATATATTTT. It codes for CASSTDSGNTIYF.

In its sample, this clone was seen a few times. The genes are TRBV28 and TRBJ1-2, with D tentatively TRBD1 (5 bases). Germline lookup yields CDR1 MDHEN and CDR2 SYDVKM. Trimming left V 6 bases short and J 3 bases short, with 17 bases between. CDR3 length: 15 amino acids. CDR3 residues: CASSPPRQGYYGYTF. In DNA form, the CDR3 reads TGTGCCAGCAGCCCGCCCCGGCAGGGTTACTATGGCTACACCTTC.

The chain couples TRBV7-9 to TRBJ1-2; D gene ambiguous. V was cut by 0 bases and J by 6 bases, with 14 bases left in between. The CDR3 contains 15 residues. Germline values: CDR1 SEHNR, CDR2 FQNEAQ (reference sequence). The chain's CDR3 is CASSLAAQKVDGYTF. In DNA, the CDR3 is TGTGCCAGCAGCTTAGCCGCACAGAAAGTGGATGGCTACACCTTC.

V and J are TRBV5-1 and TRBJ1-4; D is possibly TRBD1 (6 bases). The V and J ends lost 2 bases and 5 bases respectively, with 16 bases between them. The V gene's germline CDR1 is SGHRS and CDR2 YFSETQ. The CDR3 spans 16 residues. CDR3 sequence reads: CASSLVGGQLNEKLFF. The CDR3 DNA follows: TGCGCCAGCAGCTTAGTCGGGGGCCAACTAAATGAAAAACTGTTTTTT.

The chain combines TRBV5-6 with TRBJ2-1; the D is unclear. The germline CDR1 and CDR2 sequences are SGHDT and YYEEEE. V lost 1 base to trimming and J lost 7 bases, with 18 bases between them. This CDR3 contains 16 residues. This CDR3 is CASSLQLLRLINEQFF. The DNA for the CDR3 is TGTGCCAGCAGCTTGCAGCTGCTGCGCCTTATTAATGAGCAGTTCTTC.

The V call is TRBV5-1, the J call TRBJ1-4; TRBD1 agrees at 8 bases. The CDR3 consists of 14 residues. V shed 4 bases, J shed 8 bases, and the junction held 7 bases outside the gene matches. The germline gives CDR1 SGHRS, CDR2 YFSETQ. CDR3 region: CASSPGQGGEKLFF. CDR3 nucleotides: TGCGCCAGCAGCCCCGGACAGGGTGGAGAAAAACTGTTTTTT. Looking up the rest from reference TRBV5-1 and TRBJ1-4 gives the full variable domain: KAGVTQTPRYLIKTRGQQVTLSCSPISGHRSVSWYQQTPGQGLQFLFEYFSETQRNKGNFPGRFSGRQFSNSRSEMNVSTLELGDSALYLCASSPGQGGEKLFFGSGTQLSVL.

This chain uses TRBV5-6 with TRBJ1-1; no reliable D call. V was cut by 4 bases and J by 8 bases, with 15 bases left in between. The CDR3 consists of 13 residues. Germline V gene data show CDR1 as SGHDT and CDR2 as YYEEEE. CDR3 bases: TGTGCCAGCAGCAAATCAATCCTTGTGGAAGCTTTCTTT. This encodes CASSKSILVEAFF.

For the CDR3, the DNA is TGTGCCAGCAGTGGTCAGGGAGGGAATGAGCAGTTCTTC. Its protein is CASSGQGGNEQFF. This chain uses TRBV12-3 or TRBV12-4 with TRBJ2-1, with 7 nucleotides matching TRBD2. The CDR3 extends over 13 amino acids. The V and J ends lost 5 bases and 7 bases, in that order; junction bases with no gene match: 5.

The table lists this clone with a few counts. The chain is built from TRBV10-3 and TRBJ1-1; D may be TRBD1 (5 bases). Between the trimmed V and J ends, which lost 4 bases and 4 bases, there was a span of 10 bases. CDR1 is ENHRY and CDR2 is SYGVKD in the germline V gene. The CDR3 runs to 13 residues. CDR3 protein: CAISGGSGTEAFF. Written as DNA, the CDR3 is TGTGCCATCAGTGGGGGGTCGGGCACTGAAGCTTTCTTT.